This T cell receptor (beta chain) derives from a study of radiotherapy plus CTLA-4 blockade in lung cancer. Assay: immunoSEQ multiplex PCR; the TCRdb copy retains only in-frame clones and omits some. The sample carries roughly 80,000 clones, more than 60% recorded once. Overall study findings and caveats: Among blood TCR repertoires after radiotherapy plus ipilimumab, tumor-derived clones expanded.

As for this clone: As yet, its antigen is unknown.

Germline V gene data show CDR1 as MNHEY and CDR2 as SVGAGI. This CDR3 is built from 14 residues. V was pared by 4 bases and J by 1 base, with 8 bases between. Chemo-refractory metastatic non-small-cell lung cancer patients were treated with focal radiation plus CTLA-4 blockade with ipilimumab. The chain joins TRBV6-5 to TRBJ1-5; D call uncertain. This sample comprised peripheral blood, obtained from a patient treated with radiotherapy plus ipilimumab. This clonotype was sampled from a human donor with non-small cell lung cancer who had a partial response to radiotherapy plus ipilimumab. Some clones in this sample may be carry-over from other donors' samples. In nucleotides, the CDR3 is TGTGCCAGCAGTTCCCCACGGAGCAATCAGCCCCAGCATTTT. The encoded protein is CASSSPRSNQPQHF.